One sample yielded the 23 T cell receptor beta chains listed below, sequenced in a study of blood T cell repertoires in COVID-19. Sequenced by immunoSEQ multiplex PCR; TCRdb stores in-frame clones only, minus some. The top ten hold 3% to 3.5% of the sample, which has about 170,000 clones, about 85% seen once. The source material was peripheral blood. The receptor set was obtained from a human donor with acute or convalescent COVID-19. The donor label of this sample is uncertain.

This sequence joins TRBV6-5 and TRBJ2-4; 7 nucleotides match TRBD1. This CDR3 is built from 14 residues. The germline CDR1 and CDR2 sequences are MNHEY and SVGAGI. The V segment lost 5 bases and the J segment 8 bases; nucleotides outside the gene matches: 9. CDR3 region: CASSRGQAMHIQYF. The CDR3 bases are TGTGCCAGCAGTAGAGGACAGGCGATGCACATTCAGTACTTC.

The chain uses TRBV30 and TRBJ2-7, with D hard to call. The V end was cut by 0 bases, the J end by 2 bases, with 14 bases between. The CDR3 covers 15 residues. Germline assignment: CDR1 GTSNPN and CDR2 SVGIG (reference sequence). The CDR3 nucleotides read TGTGCCTGGAGTGTACTGGGCGTGAAAACCTACGAGCAGTACTTC. Its protein product is CAWSVLGVKTYEQYF.

This sequence joins TRBV3-1 (or the pseudogene TRBV3-2) and TRBJ1-1; the match to TRBD1 covers 8 bases. The germline V gene encodes CDR1 LGHDT and CDR2 YNNKEL (reference sequence). The CDR3 loop spans 14 amino acids. Losses at the gene ends were 0 bases for V and 10 bases for J; bases not matched to a gene: 7. CDR3 region: CASSQDGRTGTAFF. Written as DNA, the CDR3 is TGTGCCAGCAGCCAAGATGGTAGGACAGGGACAGCTTTCTTT.

This clone appeared many times. This rearrangement joins TRBV10-3 to TRBJ2-7; 8 bases agree with TRBD1. The J segment lost 0 bases and the V segment lost 5 bases, leaving 12 bases of the junction unmatched. The CDR3 runs to 17 residues. CDR1 is ENHRY, CDR2 SYGVKD, per germline. CDR3: CAISLLPGQVDSYEQYF. The CDR3 bases are TGTGCCATCAGTCTCTTACCGGGACAGGTCGACTCCTACGAGCAGTACTTC.

This clone was seen a few times. This chain uses TRBV23-1 with TRBJ2-7; D may be TRBD2 (7 bases). TRBV23-1 is filed as an ORF, its function uncertain. The CDR3 contains 17 residues. Trimming left V 1 base short and J 3 bases short, with 19 bases between. CDR3 amino acids: CASSQYSGGQGDYEQYF. The CDR3, as DNA: TGCGCCAGCAGTCAATATTCCGGGGGGCAGGGTGACTACGAGCAGTACTTC.

The chain recombines TRBV20-1 with TRBJ2-2, with D uncertain. CDR1 is DFQATT, CDR2 SNEGSKA, per germline (reference sequence). Trimming removed 5 bases from V and 7 bases from J, with 8 bases in between. This CDR3 region has 11 residues. CDR3 protein: CSAPGVGELFF. CDR3 DNA sequence: TGCAGTGCTCCAGGTGTCGGGGAGCTGTTTTTT.

This chain joins TRBV9 and TRBJ1-6; TRBD1 aligns across 8 bases. In germline, CDR1 is SGDLS, CDR2 YYNGEE. This CDR3 contains 18 residues. J was trimmed by 8 bases and V by 0 bases; bases with no gene match: 13. The CDR3 DNA reads TGTGCCAGCAGCGTAGGAGCCGCGGGGACAGGACCTTATTCACCCCTCCACTTT. This encodes CASSVGAAGTGPYSPLHF.

Here the CDR3 DNA reads TGTGCCAGCAGGGGGGGAGGAGTCAGGGTCGAAGCTTTCTTT. Translating gives CASRGGGVRVEAFF. The V gene is TRBV27, the J gene TRBJ1-1; D may be TRBD1 (5 bases). Germline CDR1 MNHEY, CDR2 SMNVEV (reference sequence). The CDR3 runs to 14 residues. With 6 bases removed from V and 8 bases from J, the gap between germline ends came to 19 bases.

In this sample, this clone turned up a few times. This rearrangement joins TRBV5-4 to TRBJ2-7, with TRBD2 matching 8 bases. Germline V gene sequence: CDR1 SGHNT, CDR2 YYREEE (reference sequence). Unmatched junction bases numbered 7, after V lost 0 bases and J lost 5 bases. The CDR3 contains 15 residues. CDR3 in amino acids: CASSLGGGGLDEQYF. In DNA form, the CDR3 reads TGTGCCAGCAGCTTGGGCGGCGGGGGGCTGGACGAGCAGTACTTC.

The V and J genes are TRBV5-1 and TRBJ1-5; no firm D call. The V end was cut by 0 bases, the J end by 4 bases, with 8 bases between. Germline V lookup: CDR1 SGHRS, CDR2 YFSETQ. The CDR3 consists of 14 residues. The CDR3, as DNA: TGCGCCAGCAGCTTGGGCAGGTCAAATCAGCCCCAGCATTTT. Protein product: CASSLGRSNQPQHF.

The rearrangement joins TRBV5-6 to TRBJ1-5; tentative D call: TRBD1 (6 bases). The CDR3 sequence is 15 residues long. Per the germline V gene, CDR1 is SGHDT and CDR2 is YYEEEE. V lost 0 bases to trimming and J lost 4 bases, with 11 bases between them. The CDR3 region is CASSLVGAGNQPQHF. The DNA for the CDR3 is TGTGCCAGCAGCTTGGTGGGGGCAGGGAATCAGCCCCAGCATTTT.

The chain employs TRBV21-1 and TRBJ1-2; the table's D call of TRBD1 was not tested on the DNA. TRBV21-1 is described as a pseudogene. CDR3 length: 14 amino acids. CDR3 loop: CASSTRDSNYGYTF. In DNA, the CDR3 is TGTGCCAGCAGCACCCGGGACAGCAACTATGGCTACACCTTC.

This sequence joins TRBV6-5 and TRBJ2-4, with a possible D match to TRBD2 (6 bases). This CDR3 has 12 residues. Germline-derived CDR1 and CDR2 are MNHEY and SVGAGI. V lost 2 bases and J lost 8, with 7 bases in between. CDR3 sequence: CASSYPGDIQYF. The CDR3 DNA reads TGTGCCAGCAGTTACCCGGGGGACATTCAGTACTTC.

The chain has TRBV3-1 (or the pseudogene TRBV3-2) and TRBJ1-1, with a possible D match to TRBD1 (6 bases). The CDR3 covers 14 residues. Germline V CDR1 and CDR2: LGHDT, YNNKEL (reference sequence). V shed 6 bases and J shed 8 bases, with 19 bases lying between them. The CDR3 bases are TGTGCCAGCAGGGGTCCTACAGGGAGCAGCGAAGCTTTCTTT. It encodes CASRGPTGSSEAFF.

The chain couples TRBV7-9 to TRBJ1-2; D not certain. Trimming took 4 bases from V and 8 from J, leaving 26 bases between them. The CDR3 is 17 amino acids. Germline V CDR1 and CDR2: SEHNR, FQNEAQ (reference sequence). This CDR3 reads CASSSTTAGYGGWGYTF. CDR3 nucleotides: TGTGCCAGCAGCTCCACCACCGCGGGCTACGGAGGATGGGGCTACACCTTC.

V usage is TRBV5-4 and J usage is TRBJ1-1, with TRBD1 as a possible D gene (5 bases). The CDR3 runs 15 residues. The germline V gene encodes CDR1 SGHNT and CDR2 YYREEE (reference sequence). The V end was cut by 0 bases, the J end by 6 bases, with 15 bases between. For the CDR3, the DNA is TGTGCCAGCAGCTTGGGACAGCGTGAAGGCGCTGAAGCTTTCTTT. It encodes CASSLGQREGAEAFF.

The V and J genes are TRBV10-3 and TRBJ2-3, with 8 bases lining up with TRBD1. Trimming at V came to 0 bases and at J to 6 bases, leaving 17 bases not matched to a gene. The V gene's germline CDR1 is ENHRY and CDR2 SYGVKD. CDR3 length: 19 residues. The CDR3 DNA sequence: TGTGCCATCAGTGAGTCAGGTCCAGGACAGGGCCTTTTTCTTGATACGCAGTATTTT. Translated: CAISESGPGQGLFLDTQYF.

J is TRBJ1-5 and V is TRBV3-1 (or the pseudogene TRBV3-2); D gene uncertain. The germline CDR1 and CDR2 sequences are LGHDT and YNNKEL (reference sequence). CDR3 length: 13 residues. Deletions cut 2 bases from V and 8 bases from J, with 10 bases between. In DNA form, the CDR3 reads TGTGCCAGCAGCCAAAGCGGGCCGGAGCCCCAGCATTTT. Its translation: CASSQSGPEPQHF.

The chain couples TRBV11-2 to TRBJ1-2, with a tentative D call TRBD1 (5 bases). Germline CDR1 reads SGHAT; CDR2 reads FQNNGV. The CDR3 has 15 residues. V gave up 0 bases and J gave up 1 base, with 9 bases separating them. The CDR3 protein is CASSLDWGGNYGYTF. CDR3 DNA sequence: TGTGCCAGCAGCTTAGATTGGGGGGGTAACTATGGCTACACCTTC.

The V and J genes are TRBV19 and TRBJ1-5; the D gene is possibly TRBD1 (5 bases). The CDR3 is made up of 14 amino acids. Between the trimmed V and J ends, which lost 6 bases and 6 bases, there was a span of 15 bases. Germline V gene sequence: CDR1 LNHDA, CDR2 SQIVND (reference sequence). The CDR3 protein is CASRIRQGSQPQHF. The CDR3 DNA follows: TGTGCCAGTAGAATTCGTCAGGGCAGTCAGCCCCAGCATTTT. The full variable domain, rest sourced from reference TRBV19 and TRBJ1-5, is DGGITQSPKYLFRKEGQNVTLSCEQNLNHDAMYWYRQDPGQGLRLIYYSQIVNDFQKGDIAEGYSVSREKKESFPLTVTSAQKNPTAFYLCASRIRQGSQPQHFGDGTRLSIL.

The chain employs TRBV5-4 and TRBJ1-5; D gene uncertain. Trimming shortened V by 2 bases and J by 5 bases, and 5 bases separated the two germline ends. Germline V CDR1 and CDR2: SGHNT, YYREEE (reference sequence). The CDR3 sequence is 12 residues long. The CDR3 sequence is CASSFPDQPQHF. CDR3 in DNA: TGTGCCAGCAGCTTCCCCGATCAGCCCCAGCATTTT.

The chain employs TRBV7-7 and TRBJ2-2; possible D gene TRBD1, 5 bases. V lost 5 bases and J lost 3, with 10 bases in between. The CDR3 sequence is 14 residues long. Germline values: CDR1 SSHAT, CDR2 FNYEAQ (reference sequence). The CDR3 spells CASSPDTHTGELFF. The CDR3 DNA reads TGTGCCAGCAGCCCGGACACTCACACCGGGGAGCTGTTTTTT.

V usage is TRBV6-4 and J usage is TRBJ1-3, with D unresolved. Trimming took off 3 bases at V and 2 bases at J, with 5 bases between the two ends. Germline CDR1 is MRHNA and CDR2 is SNTAGT. The CDR3 length is 13 residues. The DNA of the CDR3 is TGTGCCAGCAGTGAGTGGCCTGGAAACACCATATATTTT. Translating gives CASSEWPGNTIYF.